The T cell receptor (beta chain) described here comes from a study of Ad26.COV2.S vaccination and SARS-CoV-2 variants. Study results and caveats: Marked by substantial breadth, spike-specific CD8+ and CD4+ T cell responses were reportedly seen after vaccination.

Treatment indicated: some 20 received Ad26.COV2.S at low or high dose, single or two shots; roughly five received placebo; per-sample allocation not given. At day 63 after the first vaccine or placebo injection, samples were drawn. TCRdb keeps only in-frame clones here, not all; method: immunoSEQ multiplex PCR. The sample consists of 300,000 to 400,000 clones, more than 70% of them appearing once. About this clone: Its antigen remains unidentified.

The receptor's source is a person aged 18-65 years who received the Ad26.COV2.S COVID-19 vaccine or a placebo. The sample was peripheral blood, taken in a trial of Ad26.COV2.S vaccine versus placebo.

The CDR3 DNA follows: TGTGCCAGCAGTCCGGGCCGTCAAGAGACCCAGTACTTC. This encodes CASSPGRQETQYF. V usage is TRBV7-2 and J usage is TRBJ2-5, with no clear D. CDR3 length equals 13 residues. The germline CDR1 and CDR2 sequences are SGHTA and FQGNSA. Trimming removed 6 bases from V and 2 bases from J, with 10 bases in between.